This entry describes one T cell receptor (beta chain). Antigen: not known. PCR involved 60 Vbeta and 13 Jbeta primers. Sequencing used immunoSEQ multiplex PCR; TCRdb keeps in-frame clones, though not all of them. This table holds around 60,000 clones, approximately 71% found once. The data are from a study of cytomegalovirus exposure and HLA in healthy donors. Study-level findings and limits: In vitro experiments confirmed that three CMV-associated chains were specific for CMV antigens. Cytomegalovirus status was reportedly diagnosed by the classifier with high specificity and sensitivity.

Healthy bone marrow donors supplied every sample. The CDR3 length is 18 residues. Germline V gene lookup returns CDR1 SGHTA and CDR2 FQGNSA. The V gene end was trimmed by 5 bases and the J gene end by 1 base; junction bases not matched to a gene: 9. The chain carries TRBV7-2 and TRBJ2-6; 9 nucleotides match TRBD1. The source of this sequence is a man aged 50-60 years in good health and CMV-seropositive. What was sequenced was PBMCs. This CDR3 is CASSMGQGGRSGANVLTF. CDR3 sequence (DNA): TGTGCCAGCAGCATGGGACAGGGTGGGCGATCTGGGGCCAACGTCCTGACTTTC.